A single sample is the source of the 18 T cell receptor beta chains below, sequenced in a study of T cells after yellow fever vaccination. TCRdb called the 5' RACE reads again in MiXCR, with one record for every CDR3 protein. The data contain a few hundred thousand distinct CDR3 sequences, 3.6% of them singletons. Sample: PBMCs, taken on the day of the yellow fever booster vaccination. Every receptor here comes from a young man who received the YFV17D yellow fever vaccine.

This clonotype has a count of ten or more. The chain employs TRBV6-1 and TRBJ1-1; D not resolved. CDR3 length equals 14 residues. Germline values: CDR1 MNHNS, CDR2 SASEGT. V shed 5 bases and J shed 0 bases, with 10 bases lying between them. The CDR3 spells CASSIVGMNTEAFF. The CDR3 nucleotides are TGTGCCAGCAGTATCGTAGGTATGAACACTGAAGCTTTCTTT.

This clonotype was seen ten or more times. The chain has TRBV7-2 and TRBJ2-1; 9 bases map to TRBD2. V lost 1 base to trimming and J lost 8 bases; unmatched junction nucleotides: 9. Germline V gives CDR1 SGHTA, CDR2 FQGNSA. CDR3 size: 16 residues. For the CDR3, the DNA is TGTGCCAGCAGCTTAGTGGGCGGGGGGGCCCGAGATGAGCAGTTCTTC. It encodes CASSLVGGGARDEQFF.

Comment on this clonotype: One base away lies a much larger clone, so this may be a sequencing read error. The chain uses TRBV7-3 and TRBJ2-3; 9 bases are shared with TRBD1. The CDR3 contains 15 residues. The trim removed 8 bases at V and 4 bases at J, leaving 10 bases unmatched. The V gene's germline CDR1 is SGHTA and CDR2 FQGTGA. The CDR3 DNA follows: TGTGCCAGCTCCCCAACGACAGGGGGTGCAGATACGCAGTATTTT. Residues: CASSPTTGGADTQYF. Based on the CDR3 plus reference TRBV7-3 and TRBJ2-3, the full variable domain is GAGVSQTPSNKVTEKGKYVELRCDPISGHTALYWYRQSLGQGPEFLIYFQGTGAADDSGLPNDRFFAVRPEGSVSTLKIQRTERGDSAVYLCASSPTTGGADTQYFGPGTRLTVL.

The genes are TRBV20-1 and TRBJ2-5, with TRBD2 as a possible D gene (5 bases). The germline CDR1 and CDR2 sequences are DFQATT and SNEGSKA (reference sequence). The CDR3 has 14 residues. Deletions cut 5 bases from V and 1 base from J, with 14 bases between. The CDR3 is CSAPRVGLQETQYF. CDR3 in DNA: TGCAGTGCTCCGCGGGTGGGTCTCCAAGAGACCCAGTACTTC.

In its sample, this clonotype was seen a few times. The chain employs TRBV29-1 and TRBJ1-2; D is unclear. The CDR3 runs 8 residues. Germline values: CDR1 SQVTM, CDR2 ANQGSEA. V was clipped by 5 bases and J by 6 bases, with 1 base between them. The CDR3: CSVNGYTF. The CDR3 bases are TGCAGCGTTAATGGCTACACCTTC. Supplemented by reference TRBV29-1 and TRBJ1-2, the full variable domain reads SAVISQKPSRDICQRGTSLTIQCQVDSQVTMMFWYRQQPGQSLTLIATANQGSEATYESGFVIDKFPISRPNLTFSTLTVSNMSPEDSSIYLCSVNGYTFGSGTRLTVV.

The V call is TRBV15, the J call TRBJ2-7; D unresolved. V lost 3 bases and J 6 bases, leaving 12 bases between the germline ends. Germline V lookup: CDR1 LNHNV, CDR2 YYDKDF (reference sequence). The CDR3 has 13 amino acids. Here the CDR3 reads CATSSRRLSEQYV. CDR3 in DNA: TGTGCCACCAGCAGCAGGAGATTGAGCGAGCAGTACGTC.

The J gene is TRBJ2-1, the V gene TRBV11-2; D is ambiguous. This CDR3 is 15 amino acids long. Germline V lookup: CDR1 SGHAT, CDR2 FQNNGV. V was shortened by 5 bases and J by 4 bases, with 15 bases between the two germline ends. The CDR3 protein is CASSTNPPSYNEQFF. CDR3 DNA: TGTGCCAGCAGCACAAACCCCCCCAGTTACAATGAGCAGTTCTTC.

This clonotype has just a few counts. The rearrangement uses TRBV4-3 and TRBJ2-3; D unclear. Per the germline V gene, CDR1 is LGHNA and CDR2 is YSLEER. V lost 4 bases, J lost 2 bases, and 13 bases lay in between. This CDR3 region has 15 residues. For the CDR3, the DNA is TGCGCCAGCAGCCGCGGCGGCGGCTCCACAGATACGCAGTATTTT. It yields the protein CASSRGGGSTDTQYF.

V is TRBV20-1 and J is TRBJ2-3; TRBD1 aligns across 7 bases. The germline gives CDR1 DFQATT, CDR2 SNEGSKA (reference sequence). After removal of 3 bases from V and 4 bases from J, the junction contained 13 bases not matched to a gene. The CDR3 is 16 residues long. The CDR3 reads CSASDIDRVIADTQYF. For the CDR3, the DNA is TGCAGTGCTAGCGATATCGACAGGGTTATCGCAGATACGCAGTATTTT.

This clonotype was counted at least ten times. The V call is TRBV3-1, the J call TRBJ2-5, with D possibly matching TRBD2 (7 bases). Germline CDR1 reads LGHDT; CDR2 reads YNNKEL (reference sequence). The CDR3 runs 15 residues. V lost 4 bases and J 5 bases, leaving 17 bases between the germline ends. In DNA, the CDR3 is TGTGCCAGCAGCCCGGTATGGGGGGGCGCTGAGACCCAGTACTTC. Translated, it gives CASSPVWGGAETQYF.

This clonotype appeared many times. The V call is TRBV6-4, the J call TRBJ2-1; no firm D call. The germline V gene has CDR1 MRHNA and CDR2 SNTAGT. This CDR3 is built from 15 residues. Trimming removed 2 bases at V and 2 bases at J, with 10 bases between. CDR3 sequence (DNA): TGTGCCAGCAGTGACGGAACATCGGCCTACAATGAGCAGTTCTTC. It encodes CASSDGTSAYNEQFF.

This clonotype has a handful of counts. This chain links TRBV6-5 with TRBJ2-5, with D unresolved. Germline V gene data show CDR1 as MNHEY and CDR2 as SVGAGI. The length of the CDR3 is 17 residues. The V and J ends lost 0 bases and 1 base respectively, with 15 bases between them. The CDR3: CASSYSRTEVFQETQYF. CDR3 in DNA: TGTGCCAGCAGTTACTCGAGAACAGAAGTCTTCCAAGAGACCCAGTACTTC.

This clonotype was counted a few times. The gene calls are TRBV12-3 or TRBV12-4 and TRBJ1-5; the D gene is possibly TRBD1 (5 bases). Trimming shortened V by 10 bases and J by 3 bases, and 13 bases separated the two germline ends. CDR3 size: 13 residues. CDR3 bases: TGTGCCACTACACACGGGACCAATCAGCCCCAGCATTTT. Encoded protein: CATTHGTNQPQHF.

Ten or more counts support this clonotype. The chain uses TRBV7-2 and TRBJ1-5; 7 nucleotides match TRBD1. Germline trimming cut 4 bases from V and 4 bases from J; bases unmatched to any gene: 4. This CDR3 has 14 residues. Germline V gives CDR1 SGHTA, CDR2 FQGNSA. This chain's CDR3 is CASSWDSYNQPQHF. CDR3 DNA: TGTGCCAGCAGCTGGGACAGCTATAATCAGCCCCAGCATTTT.

This clonotype was seen at least ten times. This chain uses TRBV7-9 with TRBJ2-7, with a weak D call TRBD1 (5 bases). V was cut by 2 bases and J by 6 bases, with 17 bases left in between. CDR1 SEHNR and CDR2 FQNEAQ come from the germline V gene (reference sequence). This CDR3 comprises 15 residues. The CDR3 here is CASSLSRQGVGEQYF. For the CDR3, the DNA is TGTGCCAGCAGCTTAAGCCGGCAGGGCGTCGGCGAGCAGTACTTC.

This chain uses TRBV12-3 or TRBV12-4 with TRBJ1-2; TRBD1 agrees at 7 bases. The CDR3 has 16 amino acids. V trimming: 5 bases; J trimming: 4 bases; junction bases outside the gene matches: 13. CDR3 bases: TGTGCCAGCAGTGGGGGGACAGCGGGGCTAGGCTATGGCTACACCTTC. Protein: CASSGGTAGLGYGYTF.

This clonotype has a count of ten or more. The chain is built from TRBV12-3 or TRBV12-4 and TRBJ2-1; tentatively, D is TRBD1 or TRBD2 (5 bases each). V lost 5 bases, J lost 10 bases, and 9 bases lay in between. There are 11 residues in the CDR3. The CDR3 DNA is TGTGCCAGCAGTGGGGGATTGGAGCAGTTCTTC. Translating it yields CASSGGLEQFF.

Of note for this clonotype: A much larger clonotype is one base distant, so this may be a read error. The chain joins TRBV2 to TRBJ2-3; D ambiguous. Between the trimmed V and J ends, which lost 11 bases and 0 bases, there was a span of 15 bases. This CDR3 is built from 14 residues. Germline CDR1 SNHLY, CDR2 FYNNEI. The CDR3 spells CASQQLSSTDTQYF. CDR3 DNA sequence: TGTGCCTCCCAACAGCTTTCAAGCACAGATACGCAGTATTTT.